This TCR beta chain was observed in a study of neoadjuvant anti-PD-1 for oral cavity cancer. Most PBMC samples had roughly 0.5 ug input DNA in six replicates. Sequencing used immunoSEQ multiplex PCR; TCRdb keeps in-frame clones, though not all of them. Of over 65,000 clones in the sample, 85% were seen once. V lost 0 bases and J 2 bases, leaving 10 bases between the germline ends. This CDR3 contains 15 residues. The germline V gene has CDR1 SGHDT and CDR2 YYEEEE. The time point here: after neoadjuvant nivolumab, at surgical resection. Stage II-IVA oral cavity squamous cell carcinoma was new and untreated by systemic or radiation therapy. No culture or expansion preceded analysis of these blood cells.

This material consisted of PBMCs, taken after nivolumab (anti-PD-1) treatment. This sequence originates from a person aged 35-79 years with oral cavity squamous cell carcinoma. V gene TRBV5-6 combines with J gene TRBJ2-3; TRBD2 might be the D (6 bases). The CDR3 DNA reads TGTGCCAGCAGCTTGGCCAGCGGGCCCACAGATACGCAGTATTTT. This translates into CASSLASGPTDTQYF.